A single sample gave rise to the 14 T cell receptor beta chains below, sequenced in a study of blood T cell repertoires in COVID-19 (dated by TCRdb to the early 2020s). Libraries were made using the immunoSEQ multiplex PCR assay. TCRdb took this table from immuneACCESS and kept in-frame rearrangements with V and J called. Such tables lack part of the clones; where checked against another copy, unresolved V genes explain under half of the gap, and the rest is unexplained. The sample data list about 230,000 clones, and more than 80% of these were observed just once. The top ten clonotypes cover less than 3.5% of the sample. The sample comprised peripheral blood. The receptor source for this set is a young man with COVID-19, enrolled during active disease.

The chain uses TRBV13 and TRBJ2-1; weak D call: TRBD2 (5 bases). The CDR3 contains 16 residues. V was shortened by 2 bases and J by 0 bases, with 11 bases between the two germline ends. Germline CDR1 and CDR2: PRHDT and FYEKMQ (reference sequence). CDR3 coding DNA: TGTGCCAGCAGCTTATCTGGCGGGTACTCCTACAATGAGCAGTTCTTC. Translated, it gives CASSLSGGYSYNEQFF.

This clone was observed a single time. The V gene is TRBV11-1, the J gene TRBJ2-7, with 9 bases fitting TRBD2. Unmatched junction bases numbered 16, after V lost 5 bases and J lost 8 bases. Germline-derived CDR1 and CDR2 are SGHAT and FQDESV (reference sequence). CDR3 length: 16 amino acids. The CDR3 sequence is CASSHYFSGGAIQQYF. CDR3 sequence (DNA): TGTGCCAGCAGCCATTACTTTAGCGGGGGAGCTATCCAGCAGTACTTC.

The V gene is TRBV7-9, the J gene TRBJ1-2; unclear D gene. Trimming took off 1 base at V and 7 bases at J, with 10 bases between the two ends. Germline loops: CDR1 SEHNR, CDR2 FQNEAQ (reference sequence). The CDR3 has 13 residues. The CDR3 loop reads CASSLDSDAGYTF. In DNA form, the CDR3 reads TGTGCCAGCAGCTTAGACAGTGATGCTGGCTACACCTTC.

This chain joins TRBV2 and TRBJ1-1, with 7 bases identical to TRBD1. The CDR3 is 16 amino acids. Germline-derived CDR1 and CDR2 are SNHLY and FYNNEI. V was pared by 8 bases and J by 4 bases, with 16 bases of the junction left unmatched. CDR3 loop: CASSNRGFWDGTEAFF. CDR3 nucleotides: TGTGCCAGCTCAAACAGGGGCTTTTGGGACGGCACTGAAGCTTTCTTT.

The CDR3: CASGAGGTDTQYF. CDR3 DNA: TGTGCCAGCGGGGCAGGAGGCACAGATACGCAGTATTTT. The chain recombines TRBV27 with TRBJ2-3; possibly TRBD1 for D (5 bases). Germline-derived CDR1 and CDR2 are MNHEY and SMNVEV (reference sequence). This CDR3 has 13 amino acids. V lost 8 bases to trimming and J lost 1 base, with 10 bases between them.

The chain is built from TRBV25-1 and TRBJ2-7, with 8 bases lining up with TRBD1. The V and J ends lost 9 bases and 3 bases, in that order; junction bases with no gene match: 4. CDR1 and CDR2 from the germline V gene are MGHDK and SYGVNS. This CDR3 contains 12 residues. The CDR3 DNA is TGTGCCAGTGGGGACAGGAACTACGAGCAGTACTTC. As protein: CASGDRNYEQYF.

The chain couples TRBV5-1 to TRBJ2-5; maybe TRBD1 (6 bases). From germline, CDR1 is SGHRS and CDR2 YFSETQ. Between the trimmed V and J ends, which lost 4 bases and 7 bases, there was a span of 14 bases. The CDR3 sequence is 13 residues long. The CDR3 is CASSAQGRGTQYF. DNA for the CDR3: TGCGCCAGCAGCGCACAGGGTCGAGGGACCCAGTACTTC.

The chain carries TRBV6-1 and TRBJ2-5, with TRBD1 as a possible D gene (5 bases). V gave up 2 bases and J gave up 1 base, with 5 bases separating them. The CDR3 is made up of 13 amino acids. Looked up from germline, CDR1 is MNHNS and CDR2 is SASEGT. The CDR3 loop reads CASSEQGQETQYF. In DNA form, the CDR3 reads TGTGCCAGCAGTGAACAGGGCCAAGAGACCCAGTACTTC.

V and J are TRBV12-3 or TRBV12-4 and TRBJ2-5, with D perhaps TRBD1 (6 bases). The CDR3 spans 12 residues. V was trimmed by 6 bases and J by 4 bases, leaving 9 bases between them. CDR3 sequence: CASSQGSETQYF. The DNA of the CDR3 is TGTGCCAGCAGCCAGGGGTCAGAGACCCAGTACTTC.

The rearrangement links TRBV18 to TRBJ2-3, with a weak D call TRBD2 (6 bases). From germline, CDR1 is KGHSH and CDR2 LQKENI. V lost 6 bases and J 6 bases, leaving 16 bases between the germline ends. The length of the CDR3 is 14 residues. DNA for the CDR3: TGTGCCAGCTCCCTAACGGGAGCAGGGGATACGCAGTATTTT. It encodes CASSLTGAGDTQYF.

V usage is TRBV6-1 and J usage is TRBJ1-2, with D perhaps matching TRBD1 (5 bases). Germline V lookup: CDR1 MNHNS, CDR2 SASEGT. The CDR3 contains 13 residues. V lost 2 bases and J lost 8, with 12 bases in between. The CDR3 sequence: CASSELGGEGYTF. In DNA, the CDR3 is TGTGCCAGCAGTGAATTGGGGGGTGAGGGCTACACCTTC.

The rearrangement links TRBV4-2 to TRBJ2-3; tentatively, D is TRBD2 (6 bases). This CDR3 contains 14 residues. V was cut by 1 base and J by 7 bases, with 12 bases left in between. Germline V gene sequence: CDR1 LGHNA, CDR2 YNFKEQ. For the CDR3, the DNA is TGTGCCAGCAGCCAAGGGGGGGACGCAAATACGCAGTATTTT. Residues: CASSQGGDANTQYF.

The chain is built from TRBV12-3 or TRBV12-4 and TRBJ2-7; 9 positions match TRBD1. Trimming took 6 bases from V and 3 from J; bases not matched to a gene: 3. This CDR3 region has 13 residues. CDR3 bases: TGTGCCAGCAGGCTGGGACAGGGCTACGAGCAGTACTTC. This codes for CASRLGQGYEQYF.

J is TRBJ2-1 and V is TRBV30, with 10 nucleotides matching TRBD2. This CDR3 region has 16 residues. Germline CDR1 is GTSNPN and CDR2 is SVGIG (reference sequence). V trimming: 1 base; J trimming: 4 bases; junction bases outside the gene matches: 7. The DNA for the CDR3 is TGTGCCTGGAGTGCACTAGCGGGAATACTATACAATGAGCAGTTCTTC. This sequence encodes CAWSALAGILYNEQFF.